Sequencing of this TCR beta chain was carried out in a study of T-cell memory formation after mild COVID-19. TCRdb called the 5' RACE reads again in MiXCR, with one record for every CDR3 protein. This sample has approximately 260,000 distinct CDR3 sequences, with roughly 18% found just once. Germline loops: CDR1 SEHNR, CDR2 FQNEAQ (reference sequence). Trimming left V 5 bases short and J 7 bases short, with 23 bases between. The CDR3 sequence is 16 residues long. Only a few counts were recorded for this clonotype. The chain uses TRBV7-9 and TRBJ2-5; no clear D. This receptor was taken from a man aged 18 to 29 who had mild COVID-19 (a few samples of this study predate the infection). Cell type and time point are not known. The source material was PBMCs or a T cell subset sorted from them (not recorded which). The CDR3 loop reads CASSAERTRSVRTQYF. CDR3 in DNA: TGTGCCAGCAGCGCGGAAAGGACCCGATCGGTCCGGACCCAGTACTTC.